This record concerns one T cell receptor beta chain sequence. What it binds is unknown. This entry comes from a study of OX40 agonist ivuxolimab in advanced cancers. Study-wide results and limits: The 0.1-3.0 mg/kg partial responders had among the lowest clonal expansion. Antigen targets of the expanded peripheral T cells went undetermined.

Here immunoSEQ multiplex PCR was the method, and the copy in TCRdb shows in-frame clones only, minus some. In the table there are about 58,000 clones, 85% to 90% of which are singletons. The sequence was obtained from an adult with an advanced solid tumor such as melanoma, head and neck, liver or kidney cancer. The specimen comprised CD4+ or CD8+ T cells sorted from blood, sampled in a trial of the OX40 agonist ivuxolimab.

This CDR3 reads CASSKATDRSSRTNEKLFF. CDR3 bases: TGTGCCAGCAGCAAAGCGACGGACAGGTCTTCCCGGACTAATGAAAAACTGTTTTTT. This chain joins TRBV21-1 and TRBJ1-4; the table assigns TRBD1, which was not confirmed against the DNA. TRBV21-1 is given as a pseudogene. This CDR3 is 19 amino acids long.